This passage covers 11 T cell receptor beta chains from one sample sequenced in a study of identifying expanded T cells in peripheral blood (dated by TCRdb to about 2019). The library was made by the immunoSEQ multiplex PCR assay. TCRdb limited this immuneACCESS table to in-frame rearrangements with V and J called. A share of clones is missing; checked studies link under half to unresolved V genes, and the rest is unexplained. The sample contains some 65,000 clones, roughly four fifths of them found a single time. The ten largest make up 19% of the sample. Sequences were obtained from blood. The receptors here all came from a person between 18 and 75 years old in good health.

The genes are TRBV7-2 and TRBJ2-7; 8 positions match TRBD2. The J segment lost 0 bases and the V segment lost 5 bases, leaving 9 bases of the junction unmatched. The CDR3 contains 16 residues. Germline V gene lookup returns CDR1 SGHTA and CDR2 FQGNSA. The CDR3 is CASSILAEWPSYEQYF. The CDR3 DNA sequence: TGTGCCAGCAGCATACTAGCGGAGTGGCCCTCCTACGAGCAGTACTTC.

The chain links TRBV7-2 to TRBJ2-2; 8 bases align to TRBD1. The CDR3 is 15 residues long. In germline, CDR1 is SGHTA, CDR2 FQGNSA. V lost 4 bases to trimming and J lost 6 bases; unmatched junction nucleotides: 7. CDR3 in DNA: TGTGCCAGCAGCTCCAGACAGGGGAGGTCCGGGGAGCTGTTTTTT. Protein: CASSSRQGRSGELFF. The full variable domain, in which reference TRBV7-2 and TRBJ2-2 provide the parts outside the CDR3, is GAGVSQSPSNKVTEKGKDVELRCDPISGHTALYWYRQSLGQGLEFLIYFQGNSAPDKSGLPSDRFSAERTGGSVSTLTIQRTQQEDSAVYLCASSSRQGRSGELFFGEGSRLTVL.

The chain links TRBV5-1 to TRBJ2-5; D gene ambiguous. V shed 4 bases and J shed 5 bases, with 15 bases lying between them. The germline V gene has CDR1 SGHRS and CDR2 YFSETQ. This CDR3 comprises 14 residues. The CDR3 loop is CASSLLSARETQYF. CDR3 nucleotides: TGCGCCAGCAGCCTGTTGTCGGCCCGTGAGACCCAGTACTTC.

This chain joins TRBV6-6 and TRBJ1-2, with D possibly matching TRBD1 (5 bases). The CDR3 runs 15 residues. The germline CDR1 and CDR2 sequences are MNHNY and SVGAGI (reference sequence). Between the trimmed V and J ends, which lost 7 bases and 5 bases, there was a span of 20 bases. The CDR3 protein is CASTHSEGRVYGYTF. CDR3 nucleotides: TGTGCCAGCACCCACTCGGAGGGGAGGGTGTATGGCTACACCTTC.

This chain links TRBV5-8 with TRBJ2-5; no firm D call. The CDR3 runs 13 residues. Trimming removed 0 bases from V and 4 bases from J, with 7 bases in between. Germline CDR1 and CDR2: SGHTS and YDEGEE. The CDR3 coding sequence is TGTGCCAGCAGCTTGGGTCCGCGAGAGACCCAGTACTTC. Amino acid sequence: CASSLGPRETQYF. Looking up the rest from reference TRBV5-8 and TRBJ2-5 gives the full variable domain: EAGVTQSPTHLIKTRGQQATLRCSPISGHTSVYWYQQALGLGLQFLLWYDEGEERNRGNFPPRFSGRQFPNYSSELNVNALELEDSALYLCASSLGPRETQYFGPGTRLLVL.

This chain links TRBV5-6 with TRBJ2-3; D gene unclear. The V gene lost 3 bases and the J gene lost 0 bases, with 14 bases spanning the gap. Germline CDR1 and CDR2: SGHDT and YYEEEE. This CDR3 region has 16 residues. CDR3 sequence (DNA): TGTGCCAGCAGCTCCGGTGCAATGTTTAGCACAGATACGCAGTATTTT. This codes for CASSSGAMFSTDTQYF.

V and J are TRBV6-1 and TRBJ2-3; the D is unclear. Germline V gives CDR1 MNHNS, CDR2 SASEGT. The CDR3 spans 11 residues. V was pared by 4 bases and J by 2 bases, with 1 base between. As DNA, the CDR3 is TGTGCCAGCAGTGTCACAGATACGCAGTATTTT. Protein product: CASSVTDTQYF.

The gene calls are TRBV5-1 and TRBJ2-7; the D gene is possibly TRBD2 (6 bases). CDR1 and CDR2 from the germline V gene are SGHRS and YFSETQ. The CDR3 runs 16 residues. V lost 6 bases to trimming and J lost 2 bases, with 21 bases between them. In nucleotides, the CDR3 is TGCGCCAGCACCGACGGGAGTCTTCAAACAGCCTACGAGCAGTACTTC. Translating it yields CASTDGSLQTAYEQYF.

In DNA, the CDR3 is TGTGCCAGCAGCTTAAGCAGGGGAGAGACCCAGTACTTC. This sequence encodes CASSLSRGETQYF. The genes are TRBV7-3 and TRBJ2-5; a possible D gene is TRBD1 (6 bases). The CDR3 extends over 13 amino acids. Per germline, CDR1 SGHTA and CDR2 FQGTGA. The V and J ends lost 1 base and 4 bases respectively, with 7 bases between them.

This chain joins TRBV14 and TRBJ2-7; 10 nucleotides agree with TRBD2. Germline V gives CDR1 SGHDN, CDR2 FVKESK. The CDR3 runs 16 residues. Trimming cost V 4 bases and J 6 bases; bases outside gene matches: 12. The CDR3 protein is CASSRLAGVGAGEQYF. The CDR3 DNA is TGTGCCAGCAGCCGGCTAGCGGGAGTCGGCGCAGGCGAGCAGTACTTC.

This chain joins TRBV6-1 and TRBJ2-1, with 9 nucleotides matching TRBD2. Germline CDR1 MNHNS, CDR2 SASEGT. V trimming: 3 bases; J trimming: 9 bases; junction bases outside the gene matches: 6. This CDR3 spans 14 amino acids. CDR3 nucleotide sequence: TGTGCCAGCAGTGACGGCGGGGGGGTTGGTGAGCAGTTCTTC. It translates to CASSDGGGVGEQFF.